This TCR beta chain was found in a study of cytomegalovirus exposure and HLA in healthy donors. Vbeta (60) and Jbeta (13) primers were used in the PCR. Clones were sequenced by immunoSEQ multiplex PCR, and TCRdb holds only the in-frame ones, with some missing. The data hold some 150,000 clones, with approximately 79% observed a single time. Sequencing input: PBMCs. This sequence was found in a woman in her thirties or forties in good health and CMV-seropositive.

The CDR3 nucleotides are TGTGCCAGCAGCTTGGTTGACTCAACGAGGTATGGCTACACCTTC. It translates to CASSLVDSTRYGYTF. J is TRBJ1-2 and V is TRBV5-4; unclear D gene. The germline gives CDR1 SGHNT, CDR2 YYREEE (reference sequence). This CDR3 comprises 15 residues. Trimming cost V 0 bases and J 5 bases, with 14 bases left between them.